This is a list of T cell receptor beta chains from one sample in a study of response to subunit inactivated influenza vaccine. TCRdb reanalysed the RT-PCR reads using MiXCR and keeps one entry per CDR3 protein. This sample has 400,000 to 550,000 distinct CDR3 sequences, with approximately 24% found just once. The sequencing here drew on CD4+ T cells sorted from PBMCs, taken 5 to 6 days after vaccination. The receptors stem from a man in his forties or fifties who received an inactivated influenza vaccine. The CDR3 runs from the conserved cysteine through the conserved F or W. A D gene is named only where the DNA matches it firmly. The listing skips clone size in some rows; elsewhere it reads once, few, many or a size class.

v_call,clone_size,j_call,d_call,cdr3_aa,cdr3_nt
TRBV29-1,many,TRBJ2-1,TRBD2,CSVWGRAYSEQFF,TGCAGCGTTTGGGGGAGGGCCTACAGTGAGCAGTTCTTC
TRBV7-4,NA,TRBJ1-4,NA,CASSLHQGRDEKLFF,TGTGCCAGCAGCTTACATCAGGGAAGGGACGAAAAACTGTTTTTT
TRBV5-1,few,TRBJ2-6,TRBD2,CASSFGGLISGANVLTF,TGCGCCAGCAGCTTCGGGGGGTTGATCTCTGGGGCCAACGTCCTGACTTTC
TRBV12-3/TRBV12-4,few,TRBJ1-3,NA,CASSLSTGNTIYF,TGTGCCAGCAGTTTAAGTACAGGGAACACCATATATTTT
TRBV6-5,few,TRBJ2-1,TRBD2,CASSFAGGVDEQFF,TGTGCCAGCAGTTTCGCGGGGGGGGTCGATGAGCAGTTCTTC
TRBV6-4,NA,TRBJ1-1,TRBD1,CASSKTGGDTEAFF,TGTGCCAGCTCTAAGACAGGGGGTGACACTGAAGCTTTCTTT
TRBV18,few,TRBJ1-2,TRBD1,CASSPGQGPVGYTF,TGTGCCAGCTCACCCGGACAGGGGCCGGTAGGCTACACCTTC
TRBV20-1,once,TRBJ2-5,NA,CSATPQVAETQYF,TGCAGTGCGACTCCTCAGGTAGCAGAGACCCAGTACTTC
TRBV5-1,many,TRBJ2-7,NA,CASSLRTSYEQYF,TGCGCCAGCAGCTTGCGAACAAGCTACGAGCAGTACTTC
TRBV9,NA,TRBJ2-1,NA,CASSPHPAGAPSSYNEQFF,TGTGCCAGCAGCCCACATCCGGCGGGGGCCCCAAGCTCCTACAATGAGCAGTTCTTC
TRBV20-1,few,TRBJ2-1,NA,CSAIPGAASYNEQFF,TGCAGTGCTATCCCAGGTGCGGCCTCCTACAATGAGCAGTTCTTC
TRBV7-2,few,TRBJ2-1,TRBD1,CASSLDRGYEQFF,TGTGCCAGCAGCCTGGACAGGGGATATGAGCAGTTCTTC
TRBV20-1,NA,TRBJ1-4,NA,CSGTGGTAEKLFF,TGCAGTGGCACGGGGGGCACTGCTGAAAAACTGTTTTTT
TRBV18,few,TRBJ1-2,NA,CASSPDAQAGYGYTF,TGTGCCAGCTCACCCGATGCCCAAGCTGGCTATGGCTACACCTTC
TRBV11-2,once,TRBJ2-1,TRBD2,CASSWTSGGLRSYNEQFF,TGTGCCAGCAGTTGGACTAGCGGGGGACTTCGCTCCTACAATGAGCAGTTCTTC
TRBV6-1,NA,TRBJ2-7,TRBD1,CASGQEGFRAEQYF,TGTGCCAGCGGACAGGAAGGTTTCAGGGCCGAGCAGTACTTC